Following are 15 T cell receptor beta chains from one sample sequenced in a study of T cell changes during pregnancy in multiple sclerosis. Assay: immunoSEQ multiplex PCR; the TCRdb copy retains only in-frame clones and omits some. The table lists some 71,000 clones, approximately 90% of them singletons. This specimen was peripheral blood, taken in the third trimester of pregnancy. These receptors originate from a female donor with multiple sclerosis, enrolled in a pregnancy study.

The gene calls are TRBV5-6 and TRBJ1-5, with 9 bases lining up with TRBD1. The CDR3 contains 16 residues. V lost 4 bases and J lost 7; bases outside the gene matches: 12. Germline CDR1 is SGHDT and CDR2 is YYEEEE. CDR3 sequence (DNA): TGTGCCAGCAGCCTAGAACAGGGGGCCGGGGAGCAGCCCCAGCATTTT. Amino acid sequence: CASSLEQGAGEQPQHF. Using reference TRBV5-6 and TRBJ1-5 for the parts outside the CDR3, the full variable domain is DAGVTQSPTHLIKTRGQQVTLRCSPKSGHDTVSWYQQALGQGPQFIFQYYEEEERQRGNFPDRFSGHQFPNYSSELNVNALLLGDSALYLCASSLEQGAGEQPQHFGDGTRLSIL.

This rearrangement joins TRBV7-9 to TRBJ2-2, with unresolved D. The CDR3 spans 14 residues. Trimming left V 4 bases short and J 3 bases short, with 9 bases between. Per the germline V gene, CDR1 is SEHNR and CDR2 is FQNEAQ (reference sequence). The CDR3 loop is CASSYPLYTGELFF. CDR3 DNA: TGTGCCAGCAGCTATCCCCTTTACACCGGGGAGCTGTTTTTT. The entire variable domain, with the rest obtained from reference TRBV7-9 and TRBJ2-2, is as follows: DTGVSQNPRHKITKRGQNVTFRCDPISEHNRLYWYRQTLGQGPEFLTYFQNEAQLEKSRLLSDRFSAERPKGSFSTLEIQRTEQGDSAMYLCASSYPLYTGELFFGEGSRLTVL.

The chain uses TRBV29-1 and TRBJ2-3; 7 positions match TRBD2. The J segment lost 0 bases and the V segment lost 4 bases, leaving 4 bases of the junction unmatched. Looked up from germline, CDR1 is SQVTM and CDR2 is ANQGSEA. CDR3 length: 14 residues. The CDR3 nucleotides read TGCAGCGTTGTCGGGGGGACTAGCACAGATACGCAGTATTTT. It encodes CSVVGGTSTDTQYF.

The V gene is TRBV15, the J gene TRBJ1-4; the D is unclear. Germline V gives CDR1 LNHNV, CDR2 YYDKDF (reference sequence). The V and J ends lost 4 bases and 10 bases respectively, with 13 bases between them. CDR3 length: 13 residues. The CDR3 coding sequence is TGTGCCACCAGCATTACTAATCGAGGAAAACTGTTTTTT. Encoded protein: CATSITNRGKLFF.

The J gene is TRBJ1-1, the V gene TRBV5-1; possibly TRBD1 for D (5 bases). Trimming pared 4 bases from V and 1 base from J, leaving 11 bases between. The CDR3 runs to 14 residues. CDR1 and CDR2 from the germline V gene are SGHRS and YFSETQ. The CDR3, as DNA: TGCGCCAGCAGCGCACAGGCTCGGAACACTGAAGCTTTCTTT. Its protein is CASSAQARNTEAFF.

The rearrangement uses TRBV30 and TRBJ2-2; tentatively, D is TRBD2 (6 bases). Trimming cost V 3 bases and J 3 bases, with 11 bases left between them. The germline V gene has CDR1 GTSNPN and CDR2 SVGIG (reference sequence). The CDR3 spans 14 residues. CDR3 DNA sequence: TGTGCCTGGAGCGAACGGGGGTACACCGGGGAGCTGTTTTTT. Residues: CAWSERGYTGELFF.

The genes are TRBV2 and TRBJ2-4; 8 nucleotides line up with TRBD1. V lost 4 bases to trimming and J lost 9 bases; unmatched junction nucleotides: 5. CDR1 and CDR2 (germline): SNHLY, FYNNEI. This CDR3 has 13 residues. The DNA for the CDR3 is TGTGCCAGCAGTGGAGGACAGGGCAGCATTCAGTACTTC. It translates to CASSGGQGSIQYF.

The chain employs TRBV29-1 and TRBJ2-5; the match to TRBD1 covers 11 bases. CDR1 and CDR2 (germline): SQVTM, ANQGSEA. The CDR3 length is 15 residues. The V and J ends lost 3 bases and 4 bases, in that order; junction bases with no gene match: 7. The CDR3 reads CSVDADRGQRETQYF. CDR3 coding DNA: TGCAGCGTTGATGCGGACAGGGGGCAGCGAGAGACCCAGTACTTC.

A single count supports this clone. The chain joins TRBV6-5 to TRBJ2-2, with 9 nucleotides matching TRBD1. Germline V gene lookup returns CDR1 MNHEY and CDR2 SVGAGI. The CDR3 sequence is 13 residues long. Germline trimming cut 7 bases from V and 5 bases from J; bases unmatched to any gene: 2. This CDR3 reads CASKTGGTGELFF. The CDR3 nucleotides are TGTGCCAGCAAGACAGGGGGGACCGGGGAGCTGTTTTTT.

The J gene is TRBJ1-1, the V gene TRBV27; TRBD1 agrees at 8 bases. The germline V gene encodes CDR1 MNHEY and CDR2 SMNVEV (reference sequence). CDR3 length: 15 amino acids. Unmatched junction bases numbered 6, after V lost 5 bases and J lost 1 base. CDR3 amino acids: CASSHQGAGNTEAFF. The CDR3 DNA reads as TGTGCCAGCAGTCACCAGGGGGCAGGGAACACTGAAGCTTTCTTT.

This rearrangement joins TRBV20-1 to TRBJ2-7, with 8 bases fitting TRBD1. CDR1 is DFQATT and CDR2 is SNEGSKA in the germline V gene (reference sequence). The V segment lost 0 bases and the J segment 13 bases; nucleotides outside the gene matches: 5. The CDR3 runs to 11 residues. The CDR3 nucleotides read TGCAGTGCTAGAGATCGGACAGGGTTATACTTC. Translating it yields CSARDRTGLYF.

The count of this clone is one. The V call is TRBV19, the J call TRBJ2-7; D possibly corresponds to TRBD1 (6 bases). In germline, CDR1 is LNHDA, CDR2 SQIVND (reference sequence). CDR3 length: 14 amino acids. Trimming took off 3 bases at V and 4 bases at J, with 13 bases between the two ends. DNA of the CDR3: TGTGCCAGTAGTATGACACAGGGCAGTTACGAGCAGTACTTC. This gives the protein CASSMTQGSYEQYF.

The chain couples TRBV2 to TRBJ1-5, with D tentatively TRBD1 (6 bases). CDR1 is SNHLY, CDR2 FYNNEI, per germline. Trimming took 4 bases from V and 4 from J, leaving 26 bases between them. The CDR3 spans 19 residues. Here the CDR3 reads CASSGRDIRPFPNNQPQHF. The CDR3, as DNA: TGTGCCAGCAGTGGCCGGGACATTAGACCGTTCCCTAATAATCAGCCCCAGCATTTT.

CDR3 in amino acids: CASSQAYGTLETQYF. DNA of the CDR3: TGTGCCAGCAGCCAAGCCTACGGGACTCTTGAGACCCAGTACTTC. This chain uses TRBV4-2 with TRBJ2-5, with D tentatively TRBD2 (6 bases). V gave up 1 base and J gave up 5 bases, with 14 bases separating them. The germline gives CDR1 LGHNA, CDR2 YNFKEQ. The CDR3 runs 15 residues.

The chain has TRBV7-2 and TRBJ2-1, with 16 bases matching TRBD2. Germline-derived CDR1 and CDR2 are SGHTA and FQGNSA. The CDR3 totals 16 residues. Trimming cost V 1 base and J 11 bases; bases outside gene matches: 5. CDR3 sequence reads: CASSLVPGLAGGKQFF. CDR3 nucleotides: TGTGCCAGCAGCTTAGTCCCGGGACTAGCGGGGGGGAAGCAGTTCTTC.